The rows below give T cell receptor beta chains drawn from one sample of a study of a mutant IDH1 vaccine in newly diagnosed glioma. Sequenced by immunoSEQ multiplex PCR; TCRdb stores in-frame clones only, minus some. The sample records some 23,000 clones, around 93% being singletons. Sequenced here: PBMCs, sampled from a glioma patient treated with radiotherapy, temozolomide or both. The receptors shown here come from a man aged 40-49 years with glioma. Both conserved end residues are part of each CDR3. Fields, in order: J gene, V gene, D gene, clone size, CDR3 DNA, CDR3 protein. The D gene is left open where the match is weak. A row's size may be missing; if present it is once, few, many or a size class.

>TRBJ1-4|TRBV27|NA|once
TGTGCCAGCAGTTTGTTAGGGGTTGGGGAAAAACTGTTTTTT
CASSLLGVGEKLFF
>TRBJ2-7|TRBV6-1|TRBD2|NA
TGTGCCAGCAGTGAAGCAGGACTAGCCTACGAGCAGTACTTC
CASSEAGLAYEQYF
>TRBJ1-2|TRBV15|NA|NA
TGTGCCACCAGCAGAGATTACCTGGGACCCAACTATGGCTACACCTTC
CATSRDYLGPNYGYTF
>TRBJ2-1|TRBV19|TRBD2|NA
TGTGCCAGTAGCTCGGGACTAGCGACCTACAATGAGCAGTTCTTC
CASSSGLATYNEQFF
>TRBJ1-5|TRBV6-6|TRBD1|NA
TGTGCCAGCAGTTACCCGACAGGGTTAGGCAATCAGCCCCAGCATTTT
CASSYPTGLGNQPQHF
>TRBJ2-2|TRBV27|TRBD2|once
TGTGCCAGCAGCTCCACCCTAGCGGGGGGGGTCACCGGGGAGCTGTTTTTT
CASSSTLAGGVTGELFF
>TRBJ2-2|TRBV2|NA|NA
TGTGCCAGCACTGAATACGCGAACACCGGGGAGCTGTTTTTT
CASTEYANTGELFF
>TRBJ1-4|TRBV7-9|TRBD1|NA
TGTGCCAGCAGCTTAGAGACAGGGAGTGAAAAACTGTTTTTT
CASSLETGSEKLFF
>TRBJ2-1|TRBV29-1|TRBD1|NA
TGCAGCGTCCAAACCACAGGGGGCCTTGACAATGAGCAGTTCTTC
CSVQTTGGLDNEQFF
>TRBJ1-1|TRBV11-3|TRBD1|NA
TGTGCCAGCAGCTTCGGGACAGGGGGCCCGACGGAAGCTTTCTTT
CASSFGTGGPTEAFF
>TRBJ1-6|TRBV4-1|NA|NA
TGCGCCAGCAGCCAAGAAAGGATGGATTCCTATAATTCACCCCTCCACTTT
CASSQERMDSYNSPLHF
>TRBJ2-1|TRBV7-2|NA|NA
TGTGCCAGCAGCTCCCAGAGCTCCTACAATGAGCAGTTCTTC
CASSSQSSYNEQFF
>TRBJ2-3|TRBV9|NA|few
TGTGCCAGCAGCGTAGGTTCCCCGGATACGCAGTATTTT
CASSVGSPDTQYF
>TRBJ1-2|TRBV2|NA|NA
TGTGCCAGCAGTGCCTCCTCGTCAAGCGCAGCGGGCTACACCTTC
CASSASSSSAAGYTF
>TRBJ2-2|TRBV27|TRBD1|NA
TGTGCCAGCAGTTCACCCCGCACCGGGACAGGGCCCGGGGAGCTGTTTTTT
CASSSPRTGTGPGELFF
>TRBJ2-5|TRBV5-1|NA|NA
TGCGCCAGCAGCTTGGGTCCTCAAGAGACCCAGTACTTC
CASSLGPQETQYF
>TRBJ2-1|TRBV5-1|TRBD2|NA
TGCGCCAGTAGGCATCTAGCGGGAGGGCCCTCGTACAATGAGCAGTTCTTC
CASRHLAGGPSYNEQFF
>TRBJ2-1|TRBV5-4|NA|few
TGTGCCAGCAGCCGAAAAGGAACCTCCTACAATGAGCAGTTCTTC
CASSRKGTSYNEQFF
>TRBJ2-5|TRBV5-1|TRBD2|NA
TGCGCCAGCAGCTGGGCGGGAGGCCGCGAGACCCAGTACTTC
CASSWAGGRETQYF
>TRBJ1-2|TRBV27|TRBD1|NA
TGTGCCAGCACTGGAGACAGGGGAAATGGCTACACCTTC
CASTGDRGNGYTF
>TRBJ1-6|TRBV25-1|NA|NA
TGTGCCAGCAGTGAATTTGGAACGACAGGAGGCGTTAATTCACCCCTCCACTTT
CASSEFGTTGGVNSPLHF
>TRBJ1-1|TRBV6-5|NA|NA
TGTGCCAGCAGTTACGGTGTTCTGACGAACACTGAAGCTTTCTTT
CASSYGVLTNTEAFF
>TRBJ2-2|TRBV5-5|NA|few
TGTGCCAGCAGCTTGAGACCCGGGGAGCTGTTTTTT
CASSLRPGELFF
>TRBJ2-7|TRBV15|TRBD1|NA
TGTGCCACCAGCCAACAGGGGTGGTCGAACGAGCAGTACTTC
CATSQQGWSNEQYF
>TRBJ2-7|TRBV5-8|NA|NA
TGTGCCAGCAGCTCGGACGAGCGGGCCTACGAGCAGTACTTC
CASSSDERAYEQYF
>TRBJ1-1|TRBV7-9|NA|NA
TGTGCCAGCAGCTTAGGGGGGCTGAACACTGAAGCTTTCTTT
CASSLGGLNTEAFF
>TRBJ2-5|TRBV5-8|NA|NA
TGTGCCAGCAGCTTGGTAGGGGCGCAAGAGACCCAGTACTTC
CASSLVGAQETQYF
>TRBJ2-1|TRBV6-5|TRBD2|NA
TGTGCCAGCAGTAGACTAGCGTCGCAATACAATGAGCAGTTCTTC
CASSRLASQYNEQFF
>TRBJ1-5|TRBV5-5|NA|NA
TGTGCCAGCAGCTTGGGAGGTTTTGGTGATCAGCCCCAGCATTTT
CASSLGGFGDQPQHF
>TRBJ2-3|TRBV5-1|TRBD2|NA
TGCGCCAGCAGCCTTCAGCGGGGCTCCACAGATACGCAGTATTTT
CASSLQRGSTDTQYF
>TRBJ1-2|TRBV6-1|NA|NA
TGTGCCAGCAGTTTTCTCTATGGCTACACCTTC
CASSFLYGYTF